The 9 T cell receptor beta chains below all came from one sample that was sequenced in a study of blood T cell repertoires in COVID-19. Libraries were prepared by immunoSEQ multiplex PCR; TCRdb keeps only in-frame clonotypes and omits some of them. The data hold 35,000 to 50,000 clones, with roughly 76% observed a single time. The sample was peripheral blood. These receptors were collected from a man aged 65 to 85 with active or convalescent COVID-19.

This clone was detected ten times or more. The V and J genes are TRBV7-3 and TRBJ1-1; D not certain. The CDR3 loop spans 13 amino acids. Germline CDR1 and CDR2: SGHTA and FQGTGA. V was trimmed by 6 bases and J by 1 base, leaving 9 bases between them. The CDR3, as DNA: TGTGCCAGCAGTGCAGGTCCGAACACTGAAGCTTTCTTT. Protein product: CASSAGPNTEAFF.

The chain employs TRBV28 and TRBJ1-4; D ambiguous. The CDR3 is 15 amino acids. With 5 bases removed from V and 7 bases from J, the gap between germline ends came to 17 bases. The V gene's germline CDR1 is MDHEN and CDR2 SYDVKM. The CDR3 spells CASSLPVPGGEKLFF. CDR3 nucleotides: TGTGCCAGCAGTCTTCCGGTACCCGGTGGTGAAAAACTGTTTTTT.

This clone was observed a single time. Here the CDR3 reads CASSSPGQGAYTIYF. The CDR3 DNA is TGTGCCAGCAGCTCCCCGGGACAGGGGGCGTACACCATATATTTT. V gene TRBV5-6 combines with J gene TRBJ1-3, with TRBD1 matching over 12 bases. Trimming at V came to 3 bases and at J to 8 bases, leaving 6 bases not matched to a gene. The V gene's germline CDR1 is SGHDT and CDR2 YYEEEE. The CDR3 has 15 amino acids.

The chain employs TRBV6-1 and TRBJ1-1; 11 positions match TRBD1. CDR3 length: 15 residues. Trimming removed 1 base from V and 10 bases from J; junction bases left unmatched: 8. Germline V gene sequence: CDR1 MNHNS, CDR2 SASEGT. The CDR3 region is CASSEGTGGRRRAFF. The CDR3 DNA is TGTGCCAGCAGTGAAGGGACAGGGGGCCGGAGGAGAGCTTTCTTT.

The rearrangement links TRBV7-2 to TRBJ2-5; D is perhaps TRBD2 (7 bases). Trimming cost V 5 bases and J 5 bases, with 12 bases left between them. This CDR3 has 13 amino acids. Germline assignment: CDR1 SGHTA and CDR2 FQGNSA. CDR3 DNA sequence: TGTGCCAGCAGCCGGGGGGCCCCGGAGACCCAGTACTTC. Encoded protein: CASSRGAPETQYF.

This chain connects TRBV19 to TRBJ1-1; 8 bases are a match to TRBD1. Per germline, CDR1 LNHDA and CDR2 SQIVND (reference sequence). This CDR3 is built from 12 residues. V was pared by 8 bases and J by 4 bases, with 3 bases of the junction left unmatched. The CDR3 reads CASSGQGTEAFF. As DNA, the CDR3 is TGTGCCAGTTCAGGACAGGGCACTGAAGCTTTCTTT. Using reference TRBV19 and TRBJ1-1 for the parts outside the CDR3, the full variable domain is DGGITQSPKYLFRKEGQNVTLSCEQNLNHDAMYWYRQDPGQGLRLIYYSQIVNDFQKGDIAEGYSVSREKKESFPLTVTSAQKNPTAFYLCASSGQGTEAFFGQGTRLTVV.

V gene TRBV2 combines with J gene TRBJ1-6; TRBD1 might be the D (5 bases). Germline V gene sequence: CDR1 SNHLY, CDR2 FYNNEI. The CDR3 spans 13 residues. Trimming took 6 bases from V and 9 from J, leaving 12 bases between them. CDR3 in DNA: TGTGCCAGCAGAGAATGGGGCTCTTCACCCCTCCACTTT. Translation: CASREWGSSPLHF.

This clone has just one count. J is TRBJ2-5 and V is TRBV11-2, with D tentatively TRBD1 (6 bases). V gave up 3 bases and J gave up 4 bases, with 15 bases separating them. CDR3 length: 15 amino acids. Germline assignment: CDR1 SGHAT and CDR2 FQNNGV. CDR3 sequence (DNA): TGTGCCAGCAGCTTGGGGGCCCAGCCTGTAGAGACCCAGTACTTC. It encodes CASSLGAQPVETQYF.

The V gene is TRBV2, the J gene TRBJ2-7; TRBD2 agrees at 11 bases. Germline values: CDR1 SNHLY, CDR2 FYNNEI. The trim removed 6 bases at V and 5 bases at J, leaving 6 bases unmatched. This CDR3 comprises 14 residues. In nucleotides, the CDR3 is TGTGCCAGCAGAAGGGGACTAGCGGACCACGAGCAGTACTTC. This codes for CASRRGLADHEQYF. Using reference TRBV2 and TRBJ2-7 for the parts outside the CDR3, the full variable domain is EPEVTQTPSHQVTQMGQEVILRCVPISNHLYFYWYRQILGQKVEFLVSFYNNEISEKSEIFDDQFSVERPDGSNFTLKIRSTKLEDSAMYFCASRRGLADHEQYFGPGTRLTVT.